This T cell receptor beta chain stems from a study of memory CD4+ T cells and cytomegalovirus serostatus. The data were produced by immunoSEQ multiplex PCR, yet TCRdb's version contains in-frame clones alone and is incomplete. The sample lists 50,000 or so clones; 70% to 85% were seen once. There are a few counts of this clone. Single viable CD3+CD4+CD8-CD45RO+ cells were sorted as the memory CD4+ T cells. The sequence was collected from an adult in good health and CMV-seronegative. The specimen was memory CD4+ T cells from blood.

DNA for the CDR3: TGTGCCAGCAGCTTAAACCTTGGACAGTCGAACACCGGGGAGCTGTTTTTT. It translates to CASSLNLGQSNTGELFF. The J gene is TRBJ2-2, the V gene TRBV5-8; D is perhaps TRBD1 (6 bases). The CDR3 is made up of 17 amino acids. The germline V and J ends were trimmed by 2 bases and 0 bases, with 14 bases remaining between them. Germline-derived CDR1 and CDR2 are SGHTS and YDEGEE.